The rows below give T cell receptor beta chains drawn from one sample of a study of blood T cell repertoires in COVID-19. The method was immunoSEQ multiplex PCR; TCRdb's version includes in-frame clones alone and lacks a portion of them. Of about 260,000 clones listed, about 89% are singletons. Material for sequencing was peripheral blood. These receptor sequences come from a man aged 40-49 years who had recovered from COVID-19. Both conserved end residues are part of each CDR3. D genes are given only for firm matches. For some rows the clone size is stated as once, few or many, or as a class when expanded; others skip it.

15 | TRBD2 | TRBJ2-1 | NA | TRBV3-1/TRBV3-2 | CASSHSGGGHNEQFF | TGTGCCAGCAGCCATTCCGGGGGGGGCCACAATGAGCAGTTCTTC
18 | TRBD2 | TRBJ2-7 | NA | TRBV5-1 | CASSSGLAGGPISDEQYF | TGCGCCAGCAGCTCCGGACTAGCGGGAGGGCCGATCAGCGACGAGCAGTACTTC
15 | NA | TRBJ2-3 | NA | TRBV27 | CASSFGRLSTDTQYF | TGTGCCAGCAGTTTCGGTCGCCTGAGCACAGATACGCAGTATTTT
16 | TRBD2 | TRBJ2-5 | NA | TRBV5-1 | CASSWTLAGDSETQYF | TGCGCCAGCAGTTGGACGCTAGCGGGGGATTCAGAGACCCAGTACTTC
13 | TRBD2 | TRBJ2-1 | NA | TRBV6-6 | CASSYEGGREQFF | TGTGCCAGCAGTTACGAGGGCGGGAGGGAGCAGTTCTTC
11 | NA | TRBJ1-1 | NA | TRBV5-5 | CASSLGTGAFF | TGTGCCAGCAGTCTGGGAACAGGGGCTTTCTTT
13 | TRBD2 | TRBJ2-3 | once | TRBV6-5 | CASRQAGANTQYF | TGTGCCAGCAGGCAAGCGGGAGCAAATACGCAGTATTTT
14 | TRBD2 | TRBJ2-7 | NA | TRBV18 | CASSWQPREGEQYF | TGTGCCAGCTCATGGCAGCCACGGGAGGGTGAGCAGTACTTC
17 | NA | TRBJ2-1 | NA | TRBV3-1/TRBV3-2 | CASSQDSGREAINEQFF | TGTGCCAGCAGCCAAGATTCCGGCAGGGAGGCTATCAATGAGCAGTTCTTC
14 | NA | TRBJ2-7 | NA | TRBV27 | CASSLKDGTYEQYF | TGTGCCAGCAGTTTAAAGGACGGGACCTACGAGCAGTACTTC
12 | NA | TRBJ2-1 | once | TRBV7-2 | CASSLAPGEQFF | TGTGCCAGCAGCTTAGCCCCCGGTGAGCAGTTCTTC
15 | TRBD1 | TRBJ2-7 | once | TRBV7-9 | CASSPKGDRIGEQYF | TGTGCCAGCAGCCCGAAAGGGGACAGGATAGGCGAGCAGTACTTC
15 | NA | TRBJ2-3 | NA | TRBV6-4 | CASSAGLTGADTQYF | TGTGCCAGCAGTGCAGGGCTCACAGGCGCAGATACGCAGTATTTT
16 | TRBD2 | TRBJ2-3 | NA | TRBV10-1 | CASRMIGLDLTDTQYF | TGCGCCAGCAGGATGATAGGACTAGATTTGACAGATACGCAGTATTTT
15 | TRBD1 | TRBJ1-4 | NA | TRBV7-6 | CASSFGTATNEKLFF | TGTGCCAGCAGCTTCGGGACAGCAACTAATGAAAAACTGTTTTTT
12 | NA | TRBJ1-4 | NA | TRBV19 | CASRHYNEKLFF | TGTGCCAGTAGACATTATAATGAAAAACTGTTTTTT
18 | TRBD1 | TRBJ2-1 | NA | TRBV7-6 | CASSVRPWSGTGHNEQFF | TGTGCCAGCAGCGTAAGACCTTGGTCCGGGACAGGTCACAATGAGCAGTTCTTC
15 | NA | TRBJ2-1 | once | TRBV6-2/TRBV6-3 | CASSLVGGNYNEQFF | TGTGCCAGCAGTTTAGTGGGAGGTAACTACAATGAGCAGTTCTTC
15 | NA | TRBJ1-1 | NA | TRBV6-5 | CASSYFSTGNTEAFF | TGTGCCAGCAGTTACTTCTCTACAGGGAACACTGAAGCTTTCTTT
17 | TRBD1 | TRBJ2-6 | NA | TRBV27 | CASSPWTGSSGANVLTF | TGTGCCAGCAGTCCCTGGACAGGGAGCTCTGGGGCCAACGTCCTGACTTTC
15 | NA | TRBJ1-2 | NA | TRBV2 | CASSEVILGADGYTF | TGTGCCAGCAGTGAAGTCATTCTGGGGGCAGACGGCTACACCTTC
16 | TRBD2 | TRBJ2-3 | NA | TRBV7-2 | CASSGGRGGFTDTQYF | TGTGCCAGCAGCGGGGGACGCGGGGGATTCACAGATACGCAGTATTTT
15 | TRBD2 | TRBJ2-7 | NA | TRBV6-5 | CASRVAGGVSYEQYF | TGTGCCAGCAGGGTAGCGGGAGGGGTCTCCTACGAGCAGTACTTC
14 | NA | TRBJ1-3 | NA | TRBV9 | CASSEGGSGNTIYF | TGTGCCAGCAGCGAAGGGGGCTCTGGAAACACCATATATTTT
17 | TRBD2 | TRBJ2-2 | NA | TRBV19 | CASSITGLALGGGELFF | TGTGCCAGTAGTATTACGGGACTAGCGCTTGGGGGCGGGGAGCTGTTTTTT
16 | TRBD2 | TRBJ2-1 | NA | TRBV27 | CASSSISGSSYNEQFF | TGTGCCAGCAGTTCCATTAGCGGGAGCTCCTACAATGAGCAGTTCTTC
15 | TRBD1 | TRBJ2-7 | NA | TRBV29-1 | CSVEEPGQGMGEQYF | TGCAGCGTTGAAGAACCGGGACAGGGGATGGGCGAGCAGTACTTC
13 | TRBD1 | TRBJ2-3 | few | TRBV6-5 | CASYTSGGDTQYF | TGTGCCAGCTATACTTCAGGGGGAGATACGCAGTATTTT
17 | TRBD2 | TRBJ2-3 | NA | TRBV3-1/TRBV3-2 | CASSQVVAGWSTDTQYF | TGTGCCAGCAGCCAAGTCGTAGCGGGGTGGAGCACAGATACGCAGTATTTT
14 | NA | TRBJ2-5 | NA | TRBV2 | CAILGPGFGETQYF | TGTGCCATCCTGGGGCCGGGCTTTGGAGAGACCCAGTACTTC
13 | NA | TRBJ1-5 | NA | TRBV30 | CAWSDGVDQPQHF | TGTGCCTGGAGCGACGGAGTTGATCAGCCCCAGCATTTT
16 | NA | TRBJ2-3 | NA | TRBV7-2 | CASTAPGHLSTDTQYF | TGTGCCAGCACGGCACCGGGACACCTTAGCACAGATACGCAGTATTTT
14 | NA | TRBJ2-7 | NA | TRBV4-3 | CASSQGVRSYEQYF | TGCGCCAGCAGCCAAGGAGTTCGCTCCTACGAGCAGTACTTC
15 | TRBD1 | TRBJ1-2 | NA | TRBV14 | CASSQGQGPLYGYTF | TGTGCCAGCAGCCAAGGACAGGGCCCACTCTATGGCTACACCTTC
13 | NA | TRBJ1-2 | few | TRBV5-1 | CASSLSDSYGYTF | TGCGCCAGCAGCTTGTCGGACAGCTATGGCTACACCTTC
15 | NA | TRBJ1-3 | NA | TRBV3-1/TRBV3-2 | CASSQVGLSGNTIYF | TGTGCCAGCAGCCAAGTTGGGCTCTCTGGAAACACCATATATTTT
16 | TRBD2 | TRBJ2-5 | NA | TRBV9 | CASSMTSGNLQETQYF | TGTGCCAGCAGCATGACTAGCGGGAACCTCCAAGAGACCCAGTACTTC
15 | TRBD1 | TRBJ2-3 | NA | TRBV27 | CASSPGQGPVGTQYF | TGTGCCAGCAGTCCCGGACAGGGGCCCGTTGGTACGCAGTATTTT
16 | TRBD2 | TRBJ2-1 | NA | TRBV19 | CASSSRLAGGYNEQFF | TGTGCCAGTAGTAGCCGACTAGCGGGGGGTTACAATGAGCAGTTCTTC
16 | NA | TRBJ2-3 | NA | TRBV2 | CASSGFSGSSTDTQYF | TGTGCCAGCAGCGGATTTAGCGGATCTAGCACAGATACGCAGTATTTT
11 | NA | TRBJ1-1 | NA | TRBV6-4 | CASSRRAEAFF | TGTGCCAGCAGCCGTCGAGCTGAAGCTTTCTTT
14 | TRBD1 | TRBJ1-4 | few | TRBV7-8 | CASSPGQGTEKLFF | TGTGCCAGCAGCCCTGGACAGGGGACAGAAAAACTGTTTTTT
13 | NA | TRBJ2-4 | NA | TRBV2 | CASSALAKNIQYF | TGTGCCAGCAGCGCGCTGGCCAAAAACATTCAGTACTTC
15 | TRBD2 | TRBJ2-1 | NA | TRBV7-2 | CASLLAGAAYNEQFF | TGTGCCAGCTTACTGGCGGGAGCCGCCTACAATGAGCAGTTCTTC
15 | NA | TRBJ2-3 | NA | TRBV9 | CASSVGTGYPDTQYF | TGTGCCAGCAGCGTGGGAACAGGATATCCAGATACGCAGTATTTT
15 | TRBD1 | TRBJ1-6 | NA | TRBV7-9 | CASSLVQGAESPLHF | TGTGCCAGCAGCTTAGTGCAGGGGGCGGAATCACCCCTCCACTTT
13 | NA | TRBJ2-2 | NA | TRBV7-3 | CASNGGGSGELFF | TGTGCCAGCAACGGAGGAGGGTCCGGGGAGCTGTTTTTT
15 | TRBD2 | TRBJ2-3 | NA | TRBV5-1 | CASSPGGLSTDTQYF | TGCGCCAGCAGCCCGGGGGGACTTAGCACAGATACGCAGTATTTT
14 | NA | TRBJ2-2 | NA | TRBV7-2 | CASSQVGYSGELFF | TGTGCCAGCAGCCAGGTCGGCTATTCCGGGGAGCTGTTTTTT
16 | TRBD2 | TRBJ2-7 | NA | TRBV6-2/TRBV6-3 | CASSYWGLAGAHEQYF | TGTGCCAGCAGTTACTGGGGACTAGCGGGAGCCCACGAGCAGTACTTC
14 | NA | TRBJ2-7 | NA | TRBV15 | CATSPYPTNYEQYF | TGTGCCACCAGCCCCTACCCGACAAATTACGAGCAGTACTTC
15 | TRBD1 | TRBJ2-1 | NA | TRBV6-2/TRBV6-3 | CASSNRGPSQNEQFF | TGTGCCAGCAGTAACAGGGGCCCCAGCCAAAATGAGCAGTTCTTC
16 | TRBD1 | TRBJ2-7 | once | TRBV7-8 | CASSQYRGSLQGEQYF | TGTGCCAGCAGCCAGTACAGGGGATCCCTTCAGGGCGAGCAGTACTTC
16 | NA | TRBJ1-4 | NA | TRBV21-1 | CASSNRRGQENEKLFF | TGTGCCAGCAGCAATAGGAGGGGGCAGGAGAATGAAAAACTGTTTTTT
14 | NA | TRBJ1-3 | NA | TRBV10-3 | CAISFPGNGNTIYF | TGTGCCATCAGTTTCCCCGGGAACGGAAACACCATATATTTT
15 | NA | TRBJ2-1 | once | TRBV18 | CASSTSGGTYNEQFF | TGTGCCAGCTCCACCTCGGGGGGCACCTACAATGAGCAGTTCTTC
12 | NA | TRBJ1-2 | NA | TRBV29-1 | CSVRDTNYGYTF | TGCAGCGTTCGGGACACCAACTATGGCTACACCTTC